The source of this T cell receptor (beta chain) is a study of T-cell reconstitution after alpha-beta-depleted transplantation in children. This clonotype was counted ten times or more. Its antigen is currently unknown. In germline, CDR1 is LGHNA, CDR2 YNFKEQ. V shed 4 bases and J 5 bases; nucleotides not matched to a gene: 9. The CDR3 loop spans 16 amino acids. Construction of the TCRbeta library involved unique molecular identifiers. TCRdb reprocessed the PCR reads with MiXCR, giving one entry per CDR3 protein. The table includes about 300,000 distinct CDR3 sequences, approximately 7.3% detected once. Study findings and constraints: T-cell numbers and diversity, one year after transplant, stemmed largely from T cells that were newly produced. Recipient T cells and thymic progenitors that survived were the source of the high TCRbeta diversity seen at day 60 in some patients.

This specimen was peripheral blood, taken 360 days after TCRalphabeta/CD19-depleted stem cell transplant. The sequence derives from a female patient aged 2-9 years who had a stem cell transplant for Fanconi anemia, so the T cells may come from the graft donor. The rearrangement joins TRBV4-2 to TRBJ2-1, with 9 bases identical to TRBD1. The CDR3 DNA follows: TGTGCCAGCAGCCGTATACTACAGGGGGCAGACAATGAGCAGTTCTTC. Translation gives CASSRILQGADNEQFF.